These T cell receptor beta chains were read from a single sample in a study of blood T cell repertoires in COVID-19. Measured with immunoSEQ multiplex PCR; TCRdb has only the in-frame clones, and not every one. Of about 97,000 clones listed, roughly 86% are singletons. The material sequenced was peripheral blood. The receptors derive from a woman aged 25 to 39 with acute or convalescent COVID-19. The CDR3 runs from the conserved cysteine through the conserved F or W. The D gene is left open where the match is weak. Size is stated for part of the rows, as once, few or many counts, or as a class when the clone is expanded.

CDR3 DNA: TGCAGCGTTGAAGAGGTAACAGGGACAAACACTGAAGCTTTCTTT
CDR3 protein: CSVEEVTGTNTEAFF
CDR3 length: 15
J gene: TRBJ1-1
clone size: once
V gene: TRBV29-1
D gene: -

CDR3 DNA: TGTGCCAGCAGTTTTAAGGGACAGGGGGGGTCTGGGGCCAACGTCCTGACTTTC
CDR3 protein: CASSFKGQGGSGANVLTF
CDR3 length: 18
J gene: TRBJ2-6
clone size: -
V gene: TRBV27
D gene: TRBD1

CDR3 DNA: TGTGCCAGCCAGGGCAGCGCCCATCATGGCTACACCTTC
CDR3 protein: CASQGSAHHGYTF
CDR3 length: 13
J gene: TRBJ1-2
clone size: -
V gene: TRBV9
D gene: -

CDR3 DNA: TGTGCCAGCAGCTTAGGTGGCTTAAATGAAAAACTGTTTTTT
CDR3 protein: CASSLGGLNEKLFF
CDR3 length: 14
J gene: TRBJ1-4
clone size: -
V gene: TRBV7-9
D gene: -

CDR3 DNA: TGTGCCAGTAGTATAGGGGCCGGTGTTAGCAATCAGCCCCAGCATTTT
CDR3 protein: CASSIGAGVSNQPQHF
CDR3 length: 16
J gene: TRBJ1-5
clone size: many
V gene: TRBV19
D gene: -

CDR3 DNA: TGTGCCTGGAGTCAGGCAGGGGATGGGGCTTTCTTT
CDR3 protein: CAWSQAGDGAFF
CDR3 length: 12
J gene: TRBJ1-1
clone size: -
V gene: TRBV30
D gene: -

CDR3 DNA: TGCGCCAGCAGCCAAGGTGTAGGGGGCGGCGGGCGAGCTTTCTTT
CDR3 protein: CASSQGVGGGGRAFF
CDR3 length: 15
J gene: TRBJ1-1
clone size: -
V gene: TRBV4-1
D gene: TRBD1

CDR3 DNA: TGTGCCAGCAGCCAGTTGGGGGGTAGCACAGGGGAATATGGCTACACCTTC
CDR3 protein: CASSQLGGSTGEYGYTF
CDR3 length: 17
J gene: TRBJ1-2
clone size: -
V gene: TRBV5-6
D gene: TRBD1

CDR3 DNA: TGTGCCAGCAGCGGAGGGTCTGGAAACACCATATATTTT
CDR3 protein: CASSGGSGNTIYF
CDR3 length: 13
J gene: TRBJ1-3
clone size: -
V gene: TRBV2
D gene: -

CDR3 DNA: TGTGCCAGCATTCCTAGCGGGGGCCTTGGGGAGCAGTACTTC
CDR3 protein: CASIPSGGLGEQYF
CDR3 length: 14
J gene: TRBJ2-7
clone size: -
V gene: TRBV28
D gene: TRBD2

CDR3 DNA: TGTGCCAGCAGCTTATCTAGTCAGGGAGGTGAAAAACTGTTTTTT
CDR3 protein: CASSLSSQGGEKLFF
CDR3 length: 15
J gene: TRBJ1-4
clone size: -
V gene: TRBV11-2
D gene: -

CDR3 DNA: TGTGCCACCCGGGTCAGCCACAACACCGGGGAGCTGTTTTTT
CDR3 protein: CATRVSHNTGELFF
CDR3 length: 14
J gene: TRBJ2-2
clone size: -
V gene: TRBV19
D gene: -

CDR3 DNA: TGTGCCAGCAGCACAAAGTTGACTAGCTCCTACGAGCAGTACTTC
CDR3 protein: CASSTKLTSSYEQYF
CDR3 length: 15
J gene: TRBJ2-7
clone size: -
V gene: TRBV6-5
D gene: -

CDR3 DNA: TGTGCCAGCAGATTTACACAGGGTTCGGGAGGCTACACCTTC
CDR3 protein: CASRFTQGSGGYTF
CDR3 length: 14
J gene: TRBJ1-2
clone size: -
V gene: TRBV6-4
D gene: -

CDR3 DNA: TGTGCCAGCAGTCAAACCGGGGAGCTGTTTTTT
CDR3 protein: CASSQTGELFF
CDR3 length: 11
J gene: TRBJ2-2
clone size: -
V gene: TRBV6-2/TRBV6-3
D gene: -

CDR3 DNA: TGCGCCAGCAGCCAAGATCCTAGCGGGGGCCCTTACACCGGGGAGCTGTTTTTT
CDR3 protein: CASSQDPSGGPYTGELFF
CDR3 length: 18
J gene: TRBJ2-2
clone size: once
V gene: TRBV4-1
D gene: TRBD2

CDR3 DNA: TGCAGTGCTAGTTCGGGGTCCCCCTACGAGCAGTACTTC
CDR3 protein: CSASSGSPYEQYF
CDR3 length: 13
J gene: TRBJ2-7
clone size: -
V gene: TRBV20-1
D gene: -

CDR3 DNA: TGTGCCAGCAGCCCGAGGACAGGGGGAGGGGAAAAACTGTTTTTT
CDR3 protein: CASSPRTGGGEKLFF
CDR3 length: 15
J gene: TRBJ1-4
clone size: -
V gene: TRBV7-2
D gene: TRBD1

CDR3 DNA: TGTGCCACCACAATACTAGCGGGGCTGGTCGATACGCAGTATTTT
CDR3 protein: CATTILAGLVDTQYF
CDR3 length: 15
J gene: TRBJ2-3
clone size: -
V gene: TRBV6-5
D gene: TRBD2

CDR3 DNA: TGTGCCAGCAGCTCTCCAATTGGGGCGGCCAGCACAGATACGCAGTATTTT
CDR3 protein: CASSSPIGAASTDTQYF
CDR3 length: 17
J gene: TRBJ2-3
clone size: -
V gene: TRBV7-9
D gene: -

CDR3 DNA: TGTGCCTGGAGTGTACTTGCCACTGAGCAGTTCTTC
CDR3 protein: CAWSVLATEQFF
CDR3 length: 12
J gene: TRBJ2-1
clone size: -
V gene: TRBV30
D gene: -

CDR3 DNA: TGCGCCAGCAGACCCAGCGGGGGTAATGAGCAGTTCTTC
CDR3 protein: CASRPSGGNEQFF
CDR3 length: 13
J gene: TRBJ2-1
clone size: -
V gene: TRBV4-1
D gene: TRBD2

CDR3 DNA: TGTGCCATCAGTCTAGCGGGGGGGCAGGCGACAGATACGCAGTATTTT
CDR3 protein: CAISLAGGQATDTQYF
CDR3 length: 16
J gene: TRBJ2-3
clone size: -
V gene: TRBV10-3
D gene: TRBD2

CDR3 DNA: TGTGCCTCCCCGGGACAGAAGTACTATGGCTACACCTTC
CDR3 protein: CASPGQKYYGYTF
CDR3 length: 13
J gene: TRBJ1-2
clone size: -
V gene: TRBV30
D gene: TRBD1

CDR3 DNA: TGTGCCAGCAGTGACAAACCGGGACAGGGCTCCTACGAGCAGTACTTC
CDR3 protein: CASSDKPGQGSYEQYF
CDR3 length: 16
J gene: TRBJ2-7
clone size: -
V gene: TRBV27
D gene: TRBD1

CDR3 DNA: TGTGCCAGCAGCTTACAGGCTGAAGCTTTCTTT
CDR3 protein: CASSLQAEAFF
CDR3 length: 11
J gene: TRBJ1-1
clone size: -
V gene: TRBV11-3
D gene: -

CDR3 DNA: TGTGCCAGCAGCTCACACAGGGGATCAACTTTTAATGAAAAACTGTTTTTT
CDR3 protein: CASSSHRGSTFNEKLFF
CDR3 length: 17
J gene: TRBJ1-4
clone size: -
V gene: TRBV28
D gene: TRBD1

CDR3 DNA: TGTGCCAGCAGTGAATATGCGGGGGGTAGGGATGGCTACACCTTC
CDR3 protein: CASSEYAGGRDGYTF
CDR3 length: 15
J gene: TRBJ1-2
clone size: -
V gene: TRBV25-1
D gene: -

CDR3 DNA: TGTGCCAGCAGCCCCCAGGGGGGACTCCACTACAATGAGCAGTTCTTC
CDR3 protein: CASSPQGGLHYNEQFF
CDR3 length: 16
J gene: TRBJ2-1
clone size: -
V gene: TRBV7-3
D gene: -

CDR3 DNA: TGTGCCAGCAGCCAAGTTGGAGATGAAAAACTGTTTTTT
CDR3 protein: CASSQVGDEKLFF
CDR3 length: 13
J gene: TRBJ1-4
clone size: -
V gene: TRBV3-1/TRBV3-2
D gene: -

CDR3 DNA: TGTGCCAGCAGCTCCTACAGTTCCGAGCAGTACTTC
CDR3 protein: CASSSYSSEQYF
CDR3 length: 12
J gene: TRBJ2-7
clone size: -
V gene: TRBV11-3
D gene: -

CDR3 DNA: TGTGCCAGCAGCCGTGGAGCGGGGGGGCCGGACGAGCAGTACTTC
CDR3 protein: CASSRGAGGPDEQYF
CDR3 length: 15
J gene: TRBJ2-7
clone size: -
V gene: TRBV7-3
D gene: TRBD2

CDR3 DNA: TGCAGCACCCGGATGGGGACAGGGTCTCACTATGGCTACACCTTC
CDR3 protein: CSTRMGTGSHYGYTF
CDR3 length: 15
J gene: TRBJ1-2
clone size: -
V gene: TRBV29-1
D gene: TRBD1

CDR3 DNA: TGTGCCAGCAGGCCAGGGGGCGCAAACACCGGGGAGCTGTTTTTT
CDR3 protein: CASRPGGANTGELFF
CDR3 length: 15
J gene: TRBJ2-2
clone size: -
V gene: TRBV14
D gene: TRBD1

CDR3 DNA: TGTGCCATCAGTGCCCTATCTGGAAACACCATATATTTT
CDR3 protein: CAISALSGNTIYF
CDR3 length: 13
J gene: TRBJ1-3
clone size: -
V gene: TRBV10-3
D gene: -

CDR3 DNA: TGCGCCAGCAGCCCGGGACAGGCCACCTACGAGCAGTACTTC
CDR3 protein: CASSPGQATYEQYF
CDR3 length: 14
J gene: TRBJ2-7
clone size: -
V gene: TRBV5-1
D gene: TRBD1

CDR3 DNA: TGTGCCAGCAGCCCCAACCGGGACAGGGAGGACAATGAGCAGTTCTTC
CDR3 protein: CASSPNRDREDNEQFF
CDR3 length: 16
J gene: TRBJ2-1
clone size: -
V gene: TRBV11-3
D gene: TRBD1

CDR3 DNA: TGTGCCAGCAGTCCGCCGGGGGGCTACGAGCAGTACTTC
CDR3 protein: CASSPPGGYEQYF
CDR3 length: 13
J gene: TRBJ2-7
clone size: -
V gene: TRBV6-2/TRBV6-3
D gene: TRBD2

CDR3 DNA: TGTGCCAGCAGCCGGGGAGTTTACAATGAGCAGTTCTTC
CDR3 protein: CASSRGVYNEQFF
CDR3 length: 13
J gene: TRBJ2-1
clone size: few
V gene: TRBV3-1/TRBV3-2
D gene: -

CDR3 DNA: TGTGCCAGCAGTTTATCAATGGTGAGTGAGCAGTTCTTC
CDR3 protein: CASSLSMVSEQFF
CDR3 length: 13
J gene: TRBJ2-1
clone size: once
V gene: TRBV27
D gene: -

CDR3 DNA: TGTGCCAGCAGAACAGGGGGCTATGGCTACACCTTC
CDR3 protein: CASRTGGYGYTF
CDR3 length: 12
J gene: TRBJ1-2
clone size: once
V gene: TRBV28
D gene: TRBD1

CDR3 DNA: TGTGCCAGCAATCGGGACAGAACTAATGAAAAACTGTTTTTT
CDR3 protein: CASNRDRTNEKLFF
CDR3 length: 14
J gene: TRBJ1-4
clone size: -
V gene: TRBV2
D gene: TRBD1

CDR3 DNA: TGTGCCAGCAGTTGGCTGGGACAGGGGACCAGGGTTGAGCAGTACTTC
CDR3 protein: CASSWLGQGTRVEQYF
CDR3 length: 16
J gene: TRBJ2-7
clone size: -
V gene: TRBV6-5
D gene: TRBD1

CDR3 DNA: TGTGCCAGCAGTTCCCGGGACAGATACGAGCAGTACTTC
CDR3 protein: CASSSRDRYEQYF
CDR3 length: 13
J gene: TRBJ2-7
clone size: once
V gene: TRBV6-5
D gene: TRBD1

CDR3 DNA: TGTGCTAGTGGTCAGGCATCCCCACGCGAGCAGTACTTC
CDR3 protein: CASGQASPREQYF
CDR3 length: 13
J gene: TRBJ2-7
clone size: -
V gene: TRBV12-5
D gene: -

CDR3 DNA: TGTGCCACCATACGGGTCTGGGGGGCCTACGAGCAGTACTTC
CDR3 protein: CATIRVWGAYEQYF
CDR3 length: 14
J gene: TRBJ2-7
clone size: -
V gene: TRBV24-1
D gene: -

CDR3 DNA: TGTGCCAGCAGCTTAGTCGGGGGGACAGGGGCCTACGAGCAGTACTTC
CDR3 protein: CASSLVGGTGAYEQYF
CDR3 length: 16
J gene: TRBJ2-7
clone size: -
V gene: TRBV11-1
D gene: TRBD1

CDR3 DNA: TGTGCCAGTAGTATACTTTGGACAGGGCGCAATGAGCAGTTCTTC
CDR3 protein: CASSILWTGRNEQFF
CDR3 length: 15
J gene: TRBJ2-1
clone size: -
V gene: TRBV19
D gene: TRBD1

CDR3 DNA: TGCGCCAGCAGCCCCGCGGAGGGCCCTAGCAAAAACATTCAGTACTTC
CDR3 protein: CASSPAEGPSKNIQYF
CDR3 length: 16
J gene: TRBJ2-4
clone size: -
V gene: TRBV5-1
D gene: -

CDR3 DNA: TGTGCCAGCAGGCCCCCCCAGGGGGACGGGTCACCCCTCCACTTT
CDR3 protein: CASRPPQGDGSPLHF
CDR3 length: 15
J gene: TRBJ1-6
clone size: -
V gene: TRBV28
D gene: TRBD1

CDR3 DNA: TGCGCCAGCAGCTGGGGACTAGCGGCCCCTACAGATACGCAGTATTTT
CDR3 protein: CASSWGLAAPTDTQYF
CDR3 length: 16
J gene: TRBJ2-3
clone size: -
V gene: TRBV5-1
D gene: TRBD2

CDR3 DNA: TGCGCCAGCAGCCTCTTCCCCTCGGGGAGCTCCTACAATGAGCAGTTCTTC
CDR3 protein: CASSLFPSGSSYNEQFF
CDR3 length: 17
J gene: TRBJ2-1
clone size: -
V gene: TRBV5-1
D gene: -

CDR3 DNA: TGTGCCAGCAGTTACTCCAATCAAGGGGGCTCCGAGCAGTACTTC
CDR3 protein: CASSYSNQGGSEQYF
CDR3 length: 15
J gene: TRBJ2-7
clone size: once
V gene: TRBV6-5
D gene: TRBD1

CDR3 DNA: TGTGCCACCAGGGGGACTAGAGACACCGGGGAGCTGTTTTTT
CDR3 protein: CATRGTRDTGELFF
CDR3 length: 14
J gene: TRBJ2-2
clone size: -
V gene: TRBV7-2
D gene: -

CDR3 DNA: TGTGCCAGCTCACAGCAGCGACAGGGATTTTCTGATGGCTACACCTTC
CDR3 protein: CASSQQRQGFSDGYTF
CDR3 length: 16
J gene: TRBJ1-2
clone size: -
V gene: TRBV18
D gene: TRBD1

CDR3 DNA: TGTGCCAGCACCCTAGCCGGCGAGCAGTACTTC
CDR3 protein: CASTLAGEQYF
CDR3 length: 11
J gene: TRBJ2-7
clone size: -
V gene: TRBV28
D gene: -

CDR3 DNA: TGTGCCTGGACTACGTACAATGAGCAGTTCTTC
CDR3 protein: CAWTTYNEQFF
CDR3 length: 11
J gene: TRBJ2-1
clone size: -
V gene: TRBV30
D gene: -

CDR3 DNA: TGTGCCAGCAGCTCGGGACAGATCTATGGCTACACCTTC
CDR3 protein: CASSSGQIYGYTF
CDR3 length: 13
J gene: TRBJ1-2
clone size: -
V gene: TRBV11-2
D gene: TRBD1

CDR3 DNA: TGTGCCAGCAGGACTAGGCTCTCCTACGAGCAGTACTTC
CDR3 protein: CASRTRLSYEQYF
CDR3 length: 13
J gene: TRBJ2-7
clone size: -
V gene: TRBV27
D gene: -

CDR3 DNA: TGTGCCAGCAGCCAAGAGCGCAGGGGCAGAAGTCCCTATAATTCACCCCTCCACTTT
CDR3 protein: CASSQERRGRSPYNSPLHF
CDR3 length: 19
J gene: TRBJ1-6
clone size: few
V gene: TRBV3-1/TRBV3-2
D gene: -